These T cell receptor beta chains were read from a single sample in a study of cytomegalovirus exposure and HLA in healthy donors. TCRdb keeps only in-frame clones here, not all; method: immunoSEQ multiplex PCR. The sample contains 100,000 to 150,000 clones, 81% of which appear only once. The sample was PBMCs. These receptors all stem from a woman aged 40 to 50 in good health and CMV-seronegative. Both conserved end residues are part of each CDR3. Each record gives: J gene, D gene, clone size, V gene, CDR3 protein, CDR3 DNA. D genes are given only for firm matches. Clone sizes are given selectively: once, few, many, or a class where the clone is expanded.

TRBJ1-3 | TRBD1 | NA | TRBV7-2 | CASSPRQGRDTIYF | TGTGCCAGCAGCCCCCGACAGGGTAGGGACACCATATATTTT
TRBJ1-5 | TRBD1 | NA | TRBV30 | CAWSTGAFNQPQHF | TGTGCCTGGAGCACAGGGGCCTTCAATCAGCCCCAGCATTTT
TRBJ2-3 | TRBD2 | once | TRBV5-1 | CASSLVASGGTDTQYF | TGCGCCAGCAGCTTGGTGGCTAGCGGAGGCACAGATACGCAGTATTTT
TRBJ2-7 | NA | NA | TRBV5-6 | CASSLVHYEQYF | TGTGCCAGCAGCTTGGTACACTACGAGCAGTACTTC
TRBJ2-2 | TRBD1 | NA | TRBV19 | CASRDRGPGELFF | TGTGCCAGCCGGGACAGGGGACCCGGGGAGCTGTTTTTT
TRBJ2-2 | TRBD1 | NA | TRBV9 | CASSPRTGHTGELFF | TGTGCCAGCAGCCCTCGGACAGGGCACACCGGGGAGCTGTTTTTT
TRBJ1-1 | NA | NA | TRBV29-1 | CSVAPGNTEAFF | TGCAGCGTTGCTCCGGGTAACACTGAAGCTTTCTTT
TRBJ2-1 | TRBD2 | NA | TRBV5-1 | CASSPRTSDSSYNEQFF | TGCGCCAGCAGCCCAAGGACTAGCGATAGCTCCTACAATGAGCAGTTCTTC
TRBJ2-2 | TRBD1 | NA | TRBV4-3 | CASSVLRTGLSGELFF | TGCGCCAGCAGCGTGCTTAGGACAGGGTTGTCCGGGGAGCTGTTTTTT
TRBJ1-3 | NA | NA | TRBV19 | CASLGNTIYF | TGTGCCAGCTTGGGAAACACCATATATTTT
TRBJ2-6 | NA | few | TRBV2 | CASSRSGSSGANVLTF | TGTGCCAGCAGTCGGTCGGGGAGCTCTGGGGCCAACGTCCTGACTTTC
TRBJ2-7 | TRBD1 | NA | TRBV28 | CASSFRTGIYEQYF | TGTGCCAGCAGTTTCCGGACAGGGATCTACGAGCAGTACTTC
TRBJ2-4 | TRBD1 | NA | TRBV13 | CASTSQRDRGSAKNIQYF | TGTGCCAGCACCTCGCAACGGGACAGGGGATCCGCCAAAAACATTCAGTACTTC
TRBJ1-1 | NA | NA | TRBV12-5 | CASVGQMNTEAFF | TGTGCTAGTGTGGGGCAGATGAACACTGAAGCTTTCTTT
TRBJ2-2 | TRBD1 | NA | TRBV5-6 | CASSLGTGLIGELFF | TGTGCCAGCAGCTTGGGGACAGGGCTAATCGGGGAGCTGTTTTTT
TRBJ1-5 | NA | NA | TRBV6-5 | CASSRRDSNQPQHF | TGTGCCAGCAGCAGACGGGATAGCAATCAGCCCCAGCATTTT
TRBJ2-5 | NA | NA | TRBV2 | CASSAYGRGETQYF | TGTGCCAGCAGTGCTTACGGGAGAGGGGAGACCCAGTACTTC
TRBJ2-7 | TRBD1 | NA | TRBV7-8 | CASTADRDEQYF | TGTGCCAGCACCGCAGACAGGGACGAGCAGTACTTC
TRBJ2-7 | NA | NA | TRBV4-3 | CASSQEGLSYEQYF | TGCGCCAGCAGCCAAGAGGGACTTTCCTACGAGCAGTACTTC
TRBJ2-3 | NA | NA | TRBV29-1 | CSVRRTTGTDTQYF | TGCAGCGTTCGAAGGACTACCGGCACAGATACGCAGTATTTT
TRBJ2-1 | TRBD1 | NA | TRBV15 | CATRKGQGTVDEQFF | TGTGCCACCAGGAAGGGACAGGGAACCGTCGATGAGCAGTTCTTC
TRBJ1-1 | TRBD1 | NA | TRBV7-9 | CASSLATGASTEAFF | TGTGCCAGCAGCTTAGCGACAGGGGCCAGCACTGAAGCTTTCTTT
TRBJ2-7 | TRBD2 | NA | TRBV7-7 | CASSFISGRYEQYF | TGTGCTAGCAGCTTTATCAGCGGGAGATACGAGCAGTACTTC
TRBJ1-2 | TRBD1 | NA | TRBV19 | CASSATGRDYYGYTF | TGTGCCAGTAGTGCGACAGGGCGGGACTACTATGGCTACACCTTC
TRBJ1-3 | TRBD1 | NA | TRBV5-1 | CASSLVGQGAGNTIYF | TGCGCCAGCAGCTTGGTAGGACAGGGGGCTGGAAACACCATATATTTT
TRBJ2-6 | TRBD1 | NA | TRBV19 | CASSIGQGALGANVLTF | TGTGCCAGTAGCATCGGACAGGGGGCGCTGGGGGCCAACGTCCTGACTTTC
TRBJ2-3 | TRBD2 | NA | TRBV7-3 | CASSLGLTSGSTDTQYF | TGTGCCAGCAGCTTAGGCCTGACTAGCGGGAGCACAGATACGCAGTATTTT
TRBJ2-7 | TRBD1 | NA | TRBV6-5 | CASRQSGTGRYEQYF | TGTGCCAGCAGACAATCCGGGACAGGGAGGTACGAGCAGTACTTC
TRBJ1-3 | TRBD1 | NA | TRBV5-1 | CASSFTGGAGNTIYF | TGCGCCAGCAGCTTTACAGGGGGAGCTGGAAACACCATATATTTT
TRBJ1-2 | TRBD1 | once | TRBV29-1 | CSVVVTGINYGYTF | TGCAGCGTGGTAGTGACAGGGATTAACTATGGCTACACCTTC
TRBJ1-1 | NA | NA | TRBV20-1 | CSASQGSEAFF | TGCAGTGCTAGCCAGGGGAGTGAAGCTTTCTTT
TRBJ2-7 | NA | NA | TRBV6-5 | CASSEQPGVREQYF | TGTGCCAGCAGTGAACAACCAGGCGTGCGCGAGCAGTACTTC
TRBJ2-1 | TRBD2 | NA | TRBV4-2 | CASSQGSTSGVGLRGNEQFF | TGTGCCAGCAGCCAGGGTTCGACTAGCGGGGTAGGTCTACGGGGCAATGAGCAGTTCTTC
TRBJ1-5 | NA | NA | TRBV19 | CASKGYAGDSNQPQHF | TGTGCCAGTAAGGGGTATGCAGGGGATAGCAATCAGCCCCAGCATTTT
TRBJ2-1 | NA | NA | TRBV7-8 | CASSLGHTYEQFF | TGTGCCAGCAGCTTAGGCCACACATATGAGCAGTTCTTC
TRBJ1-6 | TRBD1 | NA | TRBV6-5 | CASSLDPGQGNSPLHF | TGTGCCAGCAGTTTAGATCCGGGACAGGGGAATTCACCCCTCCACTTT
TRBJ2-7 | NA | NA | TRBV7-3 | CASSLSGVDEQYF | TGTGCCAGCAGCTTATCGGGGGTCGACGAGCAGTACTTC
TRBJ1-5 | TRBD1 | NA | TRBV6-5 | CASRQGGSSNQPQHF | TGTGCCAGTAGACAGGGGGGCTCGAGCAATCAGCCCCAGCATTTT